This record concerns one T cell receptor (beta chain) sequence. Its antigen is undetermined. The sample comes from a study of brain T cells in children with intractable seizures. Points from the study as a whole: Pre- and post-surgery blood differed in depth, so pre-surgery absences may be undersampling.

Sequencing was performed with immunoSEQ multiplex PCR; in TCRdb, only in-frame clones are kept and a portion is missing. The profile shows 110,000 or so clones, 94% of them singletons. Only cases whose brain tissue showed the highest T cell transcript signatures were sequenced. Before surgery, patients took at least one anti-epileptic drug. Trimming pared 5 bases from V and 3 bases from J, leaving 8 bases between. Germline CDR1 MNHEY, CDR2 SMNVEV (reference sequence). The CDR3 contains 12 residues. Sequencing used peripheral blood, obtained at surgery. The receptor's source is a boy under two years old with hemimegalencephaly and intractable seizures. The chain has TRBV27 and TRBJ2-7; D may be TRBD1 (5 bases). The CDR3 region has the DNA TGTGCCAGCAGTGACACAGGCTACGAGCAGTACTTC. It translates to CASSDTGYEQYF.